The clone carrying this T cell receptor beta chain has a count of ten or more. Antigen specificity is unknown. The sample comes from a study of T cell repertoires in cytomegalovirus infection. Overall study: Selection of CMV epitopes for the study included recently identified HLA-C-restricted and well-studied HLA-B-restricted ones. From public TCR beta signatures came an indication of both CMV infection and matching HLA type. The study's findings and limits: Dominating the ex vivo response were HLA-C-restricted CMV-specific TCR beta clonotypes.

TCRdb re-derived calls from the reads in MiXCR, one entry per CDR3 protein. The sample contains approximately 910,000 distinct CDR3 sequences, roughly 30% of which appear only once. Germline V gene sequence: CDR1 MNHNS, CDR2 SASEGT. The CDR3 loop spans 16 amino acids. Between the trimmed V and J ends, which lost 0 bases and 5 bases, there was a span of 16 bases. The specimen comprised cultured CD8+ T cells from PBMCs, sampled from culture after CMV antigen stimulation. The chain combines TRBV6-1 with TRBJ1-1; D may be TRBD1 (5 bases). The sequence was collected from a human donor in good health (CMV status not recorded). Some clones in this sample may be carry-over from other donors' samples. The CDR3, as DNA: TGTGCCAGCAGTGAAGCTGGGGCGGGTTTGAGAACTGAAGCTTTCTTT. This codes for CASSEAGAGLRTEAFF.